Listed below are T cell receptor beta chains from one sample, sequenced in a study of response to subunit inactivated influenza vaccine. TCRdb reprocessed the RT-PCR reads via MiXCR and lists one record per CDR3 protein. The sample contains under 750,000 distinct CDR3 sequences, about an eighth of which appear only once. The starting material was PBMCs from blood, obtained on the day of vaccination. Receptors were obtained from a man aged 45 to 65 who received an inactivated influenza vaccine. The CDR3 runs from the conserved cysteine through the conserved F or W. Some rows mark clone size as missing; the rest say once, few, many or name a class of expanded clone.

TRBJ2-7	TRBV3-1	few	CASSQVDEQYF
TRBJ2-7	TRBV20-1	.	CSAPGLRSSYEQYF
TRBJ2-6	TRBV12-3/TRBV12-4	many	CASSAPSGANVLTF
TRBJ2-3	TRBV20-1	few	CSARPVQREIDTQYF
TRBJ2-1	TRBV29-1	.	CSVQQGVSYNEQFF
TRBJ2-2	TRBV5-1	.	CASSPVERNTGELFF
TRBJ2-1	TRBV11-2	.	CASSLVSSLTSLSYNEQFF
TRBJ1-1	TRBV7-2	many	CASSLGQLGTEAFF
TRBJ1-3	TRBV10-3	few	CAIGRDTGTRNTIYF
TRBJ2-1	TRBV12-3/TRBV12-4	few	CASSNYRDRDYNEQFF
TRBJ2-7	TRBV20-1	.	CSARWAGSTYEQYF
TRBJ2-1	TRBV12-3/TRBV12-4	.	CASISGTGSYNEQFF
TRBJ2-1	TRBV29-1	few	CSVGGTSGTYNEQFF
TRBJ2-7	TRBV11-2	few	CASSLLPKVRPRTGTPYEQYF
TRBJ1-1	TRBV7-9	.	CASSQGRPEAFF
TRBJ2-7	TRBV3-1	.	CASSQGGQGFDEQYF
TRBJ2-3	TRBV3-1	few	CASSQAQDRGGTDTQYF
TRBJ2-3	TRBV24-1	few	CATSDSPGRIGADTQYF
TRBJ1-1	TRBV9	.	CASSPPRGGDGTEAFF
TRBJ1-1	TRBV6-2/TRBV6-3	many	CASSWRGPDEAFF
TRBJ2-2	TRBV20-1	few	CSARMVAAGELFF
TRBJ1-3	TRBV12-3/TRBV12-4	many	CASSLVNTIYF
TRBJ1-1	TRBV12-3/TRBV12-4	.	CASSLEGQGLTEAFF
TRBJ2-1	TRBV20-1	.	CSARRTSGTAYNEQFF
TRBJ2-1	TRBV4-1	many	CASSYPGQGLQVGVEQFF
TRBJ2-1	TRBV30	.	CAWCLAAAYNEQFF
TRBJ1-3	TRBV3-1	.	CASQPVSGTGGSGNTIYF
TRBJ2-4	TRBV3-1	few	CASSLTTGAKNIQYF
TRBJ2-2	TRBV7-6	few	CASSLRPSSTGELFF
TRBJ1-1	TRBV20-1	.	CSAVPLKETGRSEAFF
TRBJ2-3	TRBV5-1	.	CASSLARRTPITDTQYF
TRBJ1-6	TRBV7-9	.	CASSLGRINSPLHF
TRBJ2-5	TRBV7-8	many	CASSGDIRAKAQYF
TRBJ2-6	TRBV29-1	.	CSVEPLYSGANVLTF
TRBJ2-5	TRBV3-1	.	CASSQGLFEGMAETQYF
TRBJ2-5	TRBV2	.	CASSPNRGGALETQYF
TRBJ2-3	TRBV3-1	few	CASTPRGGVTDTQYF